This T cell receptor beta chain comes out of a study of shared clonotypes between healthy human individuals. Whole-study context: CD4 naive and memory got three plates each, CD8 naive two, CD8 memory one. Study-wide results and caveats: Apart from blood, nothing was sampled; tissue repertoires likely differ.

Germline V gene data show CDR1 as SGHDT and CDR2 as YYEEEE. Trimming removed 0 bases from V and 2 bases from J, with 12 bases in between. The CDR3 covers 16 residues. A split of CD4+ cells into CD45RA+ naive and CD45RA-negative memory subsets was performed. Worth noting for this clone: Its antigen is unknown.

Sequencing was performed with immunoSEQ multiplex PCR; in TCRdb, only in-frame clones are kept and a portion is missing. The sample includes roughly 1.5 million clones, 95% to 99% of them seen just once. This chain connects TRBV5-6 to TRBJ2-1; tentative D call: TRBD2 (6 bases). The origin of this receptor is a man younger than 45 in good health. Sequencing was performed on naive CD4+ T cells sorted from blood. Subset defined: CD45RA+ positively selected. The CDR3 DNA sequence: TGTGCCAGCAGCTTGGGACGGGAGAGGCCCTACAATGAGCAGTTCTTC. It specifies CASSLGRERPYNEQFF.